This T cell receptor (beta chain) was observed in a study of regulatory T cells in long-lasting Graves disease. Whole-study context: Less than 3 months of antithyroid drugs had been taken by newly diagnosed Graves' patients. The study, taken as a whole, reports: Among the persistent patients, some 2,900 public clonotypes were shared, more than the approximately 970 shared among new patients. TRBV28, TRBJ1-2 and TRBJ2-5 were segments that persistent disease favored.

Sample time point: newly diagnosed GD, antithyroid drugs for less than 3 months. Extracted PBMC RNA gave rise to the TCR library. CDR1 is MNHNS, CDR2 SASEGT, per germline. The CDR3 sequence is 16 residues long. Losses at the gene ends were 5 bases for V and 4 bases for J; bases not matched to a gene: 8. In building TCR beta libraries, iRepertoire HTBI primers were used together with Arm-PCR of CDR3 regions. TCRdb fed the multiplex PCR reads into MiXCR, producing one record per CDR3 protein. The data hold about 420,000 distinct CDR3 sequences, with about 15% observed a single time. In regard to this clonotype: Its target is unknown.

A further study also used this sample, focusing on T cells in Graves' hyperthyroidism and ophthalmopathy.

The chain couples TRBV6-1 to TRBJ2-1; 10 bases are shared with TRBD2. The starting material was peripheral blood mononuclear cells (PBMCs), obtained at new diagnosis, from a patient treated with antithyroid drugs. This receptor was taken from a woman between 18 and 29 years old with Graves disease. Here the CDR3 DNA reads TGTGCCAGCAGTCCTCGGCCGGGACTAGCGTACAATGAGCAGTTCTTC. This gives the protein CASSPRPGLAYNEQFF.